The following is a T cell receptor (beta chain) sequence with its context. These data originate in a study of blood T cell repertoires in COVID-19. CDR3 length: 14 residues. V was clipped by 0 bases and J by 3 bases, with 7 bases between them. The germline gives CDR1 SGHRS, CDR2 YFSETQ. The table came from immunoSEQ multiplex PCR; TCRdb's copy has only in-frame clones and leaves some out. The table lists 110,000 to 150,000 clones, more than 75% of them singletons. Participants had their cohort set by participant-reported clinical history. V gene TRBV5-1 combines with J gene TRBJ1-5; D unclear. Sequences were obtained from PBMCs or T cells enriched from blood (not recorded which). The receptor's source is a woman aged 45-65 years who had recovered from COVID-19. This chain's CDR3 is CASSLDGVNQPQHF. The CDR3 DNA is TGCGCCAGCAGCTTGGACGGGGTCAATCAGCCCCAGCATTTT.